The 6 T cell receptor beta chains below were found in one sample sequenced in a study of T-cell reconstitution after alpha-beta-depleted transplantation in children. The authors prepared the TCRbeta library with unique molecular identifiers. Using its own MiXCR run on the PCR reads, TCRdb lists one record per CDR3 protein. The sample lists hundreds of thousands of distinct CDR3 sequences, around 16% occurring once. The sequencing here drew on PBMCs from the stem cell graft donor, taken from the stem cell graft. The receptors originated from a human donor who donated a stem cell graft to a child with acute myeloid leukemia.

This clonotype has just a few counts. V usage is TRBV11-2 and J usage is TRBJ1-2; TRBD1 matches 7 bases. Germline trimming cut 1 base from V and 5 bases from J; bases unmatched to any gene: 4. The germline CDR1 and CDR2 sequences are SGHAT and FQNNGV. The CDR3 is made up of 14 amino acids. This CDR3 is CASSLAGQIYGYTF. Here the CDR3 DNA reads TGTGCCAGCAGCTTAGCGGGACAGATATATGGCTACACCTTC.

This clonotype was found many times. This chain connects TRBV5-5 to TRBJ1-5; 7 bases align to TRBD1. V was clipped by 4 bases and J by 6 bases; unmatched bases: 13. Germline CDR1 and CDR2: SGHKS and YYEKEE (reference sequence). This CDR3 is built from 16 residues. CDR3: CASSLWGGGESQPQHF. In DNA, the CDR3 is TGTGCCAGCAGCCTGTGGGGAGGGGGCGAAAGTCAGCCCCAGCATTTT.

This chain joins TRBV29-1 and TRBJ2-1; D unclear. The V gene's germline CDR1 is SQVTM and CDR2 ANQGSEA. Trimming cost V 8 bases and J 6 bases, with 11 bases left between them. The CDR3 is made up of 11 amino acids. The DNA for the CDR3 is TGCAGCCCCGGGCCCCCCAATGAGCAGTTCTTC. Residues: CSPGPPNEQFF.

This clonotype was recorded a few times. J is TRBJ1-2 and V is TRBV5-6; the match to TRBD1 covers 7 bases. CDR3 size: 15 residues. Germline trimming cut 4 bases from V and 3 bases from J; bases unmatched to any gene: 9. The germline V gene has CDR1 SGHDT and CDR2 YYEEEE. CDR3 sequence (DNA): TGTGCCAGCAGCCTAATGACGGGACAGTACTATGGCTACACCTTC. It encodes CASSLMTGQYYGYTF. The whole variable domain, filled in from reference TRBV5-6 and TRBJ1-2, reads DAGVTQSPTHLIKTRGQQVTLRCSPKSGHDTVSWYQQALGQGPQFIFQYYEEEERQRGNFPDRFSGHQFPNYSSELNVNALLLGDSALYLCASSLMTGQYYGYTFGSGTRLTVV.

The V call is TRBV6-5, the J call TRBJ1-1, with TRBD1 as a possible D gene (5 bases). V was shortened by 9 bases and J by 1 base, with 9 bases between the two germline ends. Germline values: CDR1 MNHEY, CDR2 SVGAGI. CDR3 size: 12 residues. The CDR3 sequence is CARGGGNTEAFF. The CDR3 DNA follows: TGTGCCAGGGGGGGAGGGAACACTGAAGCTTTCTTT.

This clonotype was recorded a few times. The V call is TRBV6-5, the J call TRBJ1-2, with 7 bases aligning to TRBD1. J gave up 5 bases and V 4 bases, and 13 bases lay outside the gene matches. Germline loops: CDR1 MNHEY, CDR2 SVGAGI. This CDR3 spans 16 amino acids. CDR3 sequence (DNA): TGTGCCAGCAGTTTAGGACTCTGGGGGACAGAATATGGCTACACCTTC. Translation: CASSLGLWGTEYGYTF.